One sample yielded the 22 T cell receptor beta chains listed below, sequenced in a study of glioma-infiltrating T cells after dendritic cell vaccination. Sequencing used immunoSEQ multiplex PCR; TCRdb keeps in-frame clones, though not all of them. The table has about 82,000 clones, about 87% seen once; the top ten hold 3.2%. The sample here was blood, taken before dendritic cell vaccination. The origin of the receptors is a human donor with glioblastoma.

In this sample, this clone turned up once. The chain employs TRBV5-1 and TRBJ2-7; 8 nucleotides line up with TRBD1. Germline CDR1 reads SGHRS; CDR2 reads YFSETQ. The V gene end was trimmed by 1 base and the J gene end by 5 bases; junction bases not matched to a gene: 14. The CDR3 runs 17 residues. CDR3 sequence reads: CASSLPPRGRLLHEQYF. The CDR3 region has the DNA TGCGCCAGCAGCTTGCCCCCCAGGGGGCGATTATTACACGAGCAGTACTTC.

The DNA of the CDR3 is TGTGCCAGCAGCCAAGACTCAGGGTACGGCGGGGAGCTGTTTTTT. Its translation is CASSQDSGYGGELFF. The V gene is TRBV4-2, the J gene TRBJ2-2, with D possibly TRBD1 on 5 matching bases. Germline CDR1 and CDR2: LGHNA and YNFKEQ. The CDR3 has 15 amino acids. The V end was cut by 0 bases, the J end by 7 bases, with 12 bases between.

The rearrangement joins TRBV5-4 to TRBJ1-4, with 10 bases matching TRBD1. The J segment lost 8 bases and the V segment lost 1 base, leaving 5 bases of the junction unmatched. CDR3 length: 15 amino acids. The V gene's germline CDR1 is SGHNT and CDR2 YYREEE (reference sequence). The chain's CDR3 is CASSLIGTGDEKLFF. CDR3 nucleotides: TGTGCCAGCAGCTTGATAGGGACAGGGGACGAAAAACTGTTTTTT. The entire variable domain, with the rest obtained from reference TRBV5-4 and TRBJ1-4, is as follows: ETGVTQSPTHLIKTRGQQVTLRCSSQSGHNTVSWYQQALGQGPQFIFQYYREEENGRGNFPPRFSGLQFPNYSSELNVNALELDDSALYLCASSLIGTGDEKLFFGSGTQLSVL.

This CDR3 is CASSVNSPGQTNSPLHF. In nucleotides, the CDR3 is TGCGCCAGCAGCGTCAACTCACCGGGACAAACTAATTCACCCCTCCACTTT. This rearrangement joins TRBV5-1 to TRBJ1-6; TRBD1 might be the D (6 bases). Trimming pared 4 bases from V and 6 bases from J, leaving 20 bases between. This CDR3 is 17 amino acids long. The germline V gene encodes CDR1 SGHRS and CDR2 YFSETQ.

The V call is TRBV6-5, the J call TRBJ1-1; D remains ambiguous. Per germline, CDR1 MNHEY and CDR2 SVGAGI. This CDR3 spans 15 amino acids. The V gene lost 8 bases and the J gene lost 0 bases, with 16 bases spanning the gap. Here the CDR3 reads CASGRAERMNTEAFF. The DNA for the CDR3 is TGTGCCAGCGGGAGGGCGGAAAGGATGAACACTGAAGCTTTCTTT.

The chain uses TRBV7-8 and TRBJ2-6, with 11 bases that match TRBD1. Germline V gene lookup returns CDR1 SGHVS and CDR2 FQNEAQ. V lost 5 bases to trimming and J lost 4 bases; unmatched junction nucleotides: 10. This CDR3 has 18 residues. The CDR3 loop is CASSINRDRGTGANVLTF. In DNA, the CDR3 is TGTGCCAGCAGCATAAACCGGGACAGGGGGACGGGGGCCAACGTCCTGACTTTC.

With regard to this clone: Other DNA sequences in this sample translate to the same CDR3. CDR3 coding DNA: TGTGCCAGCAGTGAACAGGGGGCGAATCAGCCCCAGCATTTT. Its protein is CASSEQGANQPQHF. The chain is built from TRBV6-1 and TRBJ1-5; 8 nucleotides line up with TRBD1. Germline trimming cut 2 bases from V and 4 bases from J; bases unmatched to any gene: 1. The CDR3 extends over 14 amino acids. Germline V CDR1 and CDR2: MNHNS, SASEGT.

This clone was observed a few times. The chain has TRBV7-8 and TRBJ1-1; D is perhaps TRBD1 (5 bases). This CDR3 region has 13 residues. The V and J ends lost 6 bases and 1 base respectively, with 9 bases between them. Per the germline V gene, CDR1 is SGHVS and CDR2 is FQNEAQ. Here the CDR3 reads CASRPQGNTEAFF. CDR3 sequence (DNA): TGTGCCAGCAGACCTCAGGGGAACACTGAAGCTTTCTTT.

The CDR3 protein is CASSSATGSFEQFF. The CDR3 DNA reads TGTGCCAGCAGTTCTGCGACAGGGTCGTTTGAGCAGTTCTTC. V gene TRBV2 combines with J gene TRBJ2-1, with TRBD1 matching 7 bases. The CDR3 loop spans 14 amino acids. Germline CDR1 SNHLY, CDR2 FYNNEI. Trimming at V came to 5 bases and at J to 9 bases, leaving 10 bases not matched to a gene.

This chain uses TRBV6-5 with TRBJ2-5; D gene unclear. This CDR3 spans 13 amino acids. From germline, CDR1 is MNHEY and CDR2 SVGAGI. The ends were cut back, 0 bases at V and 5 bases at J, with 7 bases in the middle. The CDR3 coding sequence is TGTGCCAGCAGTTACTCTACCCAGGAGACCCAGTACTTC. This gives the protein CASSYSTQETQYF.

The chain joins TRBV7-8 to TRBJ1-5, with D possibly matching TRBD1 (6 bases). Per the germline V gene, CDR1 is SGHVS and CDR2 is FQNEAQ. The ends were cut back, 1 base at V and 7 bases at J, with 8 bases in the middle. The CDR3 sequence is 13 residues long. This CDR3 is CASSLDREQPQHF. In DNA form, the CDR3 reads TGTGCCAGCAGCTTAGACAGGGAGCAGCCCCAGCATTTT.

A few counts support this clone. The chain has TRBV9 and TRBJ2-2; no definite D call. V lost 3 bases to trimming and J lost 5 bases, with 14 bases between them. This CDR3 has 15 residues. Germline assignment: CDR1 SGDLS and CDR2 YYNGEE. Here the CDR3 reads CASSGEYTETGELFF. The CDR3 DNA follows: TGTGCCAGCAGCGGAGAATACACAGAAACCGGGGAGCTGTTTTTT.

Comment on this clone: A read error may account for a junction end that differs from germline. The J gene is TRBJ1-1, the V gene TRBV18; perhaps TRBD1 as D (5 bases). The V gene's germline CDR1 is KGHSH and CDR2 LQKENI. This CDR3 is built from 14 residues. CDR3 protein: CASSPGGTNAEAFF. As DNA, the CDR3 is TGTGCCAGCTCACCAGGGGGGACGAACGCTGAAGCTTTCTTT.

This chain joins TRBV6-5 and TRBJ2-7, with 7 bases aligning to TRBD2. CDR3 length equals 15 residues. The germline V gene has CDR1 MNHEY and CDR2 SVGAGI. J gave up 0 bases and V 6 bases, and 8 bases lay outside the gene matches. The CDR3 nucleotides are TGTGCCAGCAGCATAACTAGCGTAAGCTCCTACGAGCAGTACTTC. It codes for CASSITSVSSYEQYF.

The rearrangement uses TRBV6-6 and TRBJ2-7; TRBD1 matches at 7 bases. The ends lost 4 bases at V and 3 bases at J; junction bases unmatched: 3. CDR3 length equals 13 residues. Germline lookup yields CDR1 MNHNY and CDR2 SVGAGI (reference sequence). In nucleotides, the CDR3 is TGTGCCAGCAGTTTGGGACAGATCTACGAGCAGTACTTC. It specifies CASSLGQIYEQYF.

This clone was found a few times. The V and J genes are TRBV4-1 and TRBJ2-7; D call uncertain. V was shortened by 1 base and J by 2 bases, with 6 bases between the two germline ends. This CDR3 spans 13 amino acids. The germline gives CDR1 MGHRA, CDR2 YSYEKL. The CDR3 coding sequence is TGCGCCAGCAGCCAAGGGCAGACCTACGAGCAGTACTTC. Its protein is CASSQGQTYEQYF.

This clone was observed a handful of times. The chain joins TRBV5-4 to TRBJ1-1; D remains unclear. There are 13 residues in the CDR3. The ends were cut back, 3 bases at V and 4 bases at J, with 10 bases in the middle. Germline V gene lookup returns CDR1 SGHNT and CDR2 YYREEE (reference sequence). The chain's CDR3 is CASSSSSGTEAFF. The CDR3 DNA reads TGTGCCAGCAGCTCATCTTCCGGCACTGAAGCTTTCTTT. The full variable domain, with the rest looked up from reference TRBV5-4 and TRBJ1-1, is ETGVTQSPTHLIKTRGQQVTLRCSSQSGHNTVSWYQQALGQGPQFIFQYYREEENGRGNFPPRFSGLQFPNYSSELNVNALELDDSALYLCASSSSSGTEAFFGQGTRLTVV.

This chain connects TRBV5-1 to TRBJ2-7; 10 bases align to TRBD1. There are 16 residues in the CDR3. J lost 0 bases, V lost 2 bases, and 5 bases had no gene match. Germline CDR1 reads SGHRS; CDR2 reads YFSETQ. The chain's CDR3 is CASSFRGQGYSYEQYF. CDR3 sequence (DNA): TGCGCCAGCAGCTTCAGGGGACAGGGGTACTCCTACGAGCAGTACTTC.

The genes are TRBV19 and TRBJ2-1, with 12 bases lining up with TRBD2. Germline CDR1 is LNHDA and CDR2 is SQIVND (reference sequence). V dropped 4 bases and J dropped 0; count of bases not matched to a gene: 7. CDR3 length equals 18 residues. The CDR3 sequence is CASSRGLAGASSYNEQFF. The CDR3 coding sequence is TGTGCCAGTAGTAGGGGACTAGCGGGCGCTAGCTCCTACAATGAGCAGTTCTTC.

Written as DNA, the CDR3 is TGCGCCAGCAGCTCCACAGTGTCCGCGGGGCCCTCCTACGAGCAGTACTTC. Residues: CASSSTVSAGPSYEQYF. The chain links TRBV5-1 to TRBJ2-7, with D possibly TRBD2 on 6 matching bases. The length of the CDR3 is 17 residues. Trimming pared 3 bases from V and 0 bases from J, leaving 19 bases between. Germline lookup yields CDR1 SGHRS and CDR2 YFSETQ.

CDR3 residues: CASSHIAGGLNEQFF. As DNA, the CDR3 is TGTGCCAGCAGCCACATAGCGGGGGGCTTAAATGAGCAGTTCTTC. The rearrangement links TRBV2 to TRBJ2-1, with 10 positions matching TRBD2. The length of the CDR3 is 15 residues. The germline CDR1 and CDR2 sequences are SNHLY and FYNNEI. The V and J ends lost 6 bases and 7 bases, in that order; junction bases with no gene match: 9.

This clone occurred once. The chain joins TRBV4-1 to TRBJ1-2; TRBD1 might be the D (5 bases). The length of the CDR3 is 17 residues. V gave up 2 bases and J gave up 4 bases, with 20 bases separating them. CDR1 MGHRA and CDR2 YSYEKL come from the germline V gene. CDR3 loop: CASSQQLWTPVGYGYTF. The DNA of the CDR3 is TGCGCCAGCAGCCAACAATTGTGGACACCCGTCGGCTATGGCTACACCTTC.